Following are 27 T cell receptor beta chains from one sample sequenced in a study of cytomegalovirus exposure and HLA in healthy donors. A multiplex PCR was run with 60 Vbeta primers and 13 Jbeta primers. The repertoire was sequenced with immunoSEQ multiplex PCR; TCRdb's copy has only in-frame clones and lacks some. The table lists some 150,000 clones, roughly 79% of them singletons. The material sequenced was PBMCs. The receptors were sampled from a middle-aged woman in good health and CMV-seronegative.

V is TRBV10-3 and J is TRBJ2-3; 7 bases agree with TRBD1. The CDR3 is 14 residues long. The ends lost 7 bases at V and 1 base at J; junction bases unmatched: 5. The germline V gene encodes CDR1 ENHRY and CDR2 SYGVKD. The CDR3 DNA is TGTGCCATCAAAAGACAGGGTGGCACAGATACGCAGTATTTT. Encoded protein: CAIKRQGGTDTQYF.

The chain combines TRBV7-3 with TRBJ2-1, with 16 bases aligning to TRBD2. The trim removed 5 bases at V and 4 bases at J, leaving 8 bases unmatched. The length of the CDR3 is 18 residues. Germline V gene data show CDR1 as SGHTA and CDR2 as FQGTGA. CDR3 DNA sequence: TGTGCCAGCAGCACGGGACTAGCGGGAGGGCCAGGGTACAATGAGCAGTTCTTC. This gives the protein CASSTGLAGGPGYNEQFF.

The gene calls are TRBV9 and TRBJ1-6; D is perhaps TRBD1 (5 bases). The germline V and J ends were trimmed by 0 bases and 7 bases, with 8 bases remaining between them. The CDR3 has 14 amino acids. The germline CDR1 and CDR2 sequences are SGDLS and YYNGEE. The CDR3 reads CASSVGAGNSPLHF. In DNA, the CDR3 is TGTGCCAGCAGCGTAGGGGCAGGGAATTCACCCCTCCACTTT. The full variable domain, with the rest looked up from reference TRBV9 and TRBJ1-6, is DSGVTQTPKHLITATGQRVTLRCSPRSGDLSVYWYQQSLDQGLQFLIQYYNGEERAKGNILERFSAQQFPDLHSELNLSSLELGDSALYFCASSVGAGNSPLHFGNGTRLTVT.

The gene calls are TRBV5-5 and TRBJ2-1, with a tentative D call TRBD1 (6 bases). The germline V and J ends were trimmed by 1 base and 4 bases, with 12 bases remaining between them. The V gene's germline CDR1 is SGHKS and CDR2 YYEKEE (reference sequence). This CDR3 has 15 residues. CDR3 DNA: TGTGCCAGCAGCTTGCAAAGCGGACAGTACAATGAGCAGTTCTTC. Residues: CASSLQSGQYNEQFF.

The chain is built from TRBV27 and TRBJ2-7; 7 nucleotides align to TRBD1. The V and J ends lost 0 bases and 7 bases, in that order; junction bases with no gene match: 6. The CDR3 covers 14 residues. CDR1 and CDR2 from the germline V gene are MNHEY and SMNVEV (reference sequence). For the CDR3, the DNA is TGTGCCAGCAGTTTATCCGTGACAGGGTGGGAGCAGTACTTC. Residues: CASSLSVTGWEQYF.

CDR3 DNA sequence: TGTGCCAGCAGCTCCACAAAAGAGACCCAGTACTTC. Translating it yields CASSSTKETQYF. The gene calls are TRBV13 and TRBJ2-5; no clear D gene. The V end lost 4 bases, the J end lost 3 bases, and 6 bases lay between the germline ends. In germline, CDR1 is PRHDT, CDR2 FYEKMQ (reference sequence). CDR3 length equals 12 residues.

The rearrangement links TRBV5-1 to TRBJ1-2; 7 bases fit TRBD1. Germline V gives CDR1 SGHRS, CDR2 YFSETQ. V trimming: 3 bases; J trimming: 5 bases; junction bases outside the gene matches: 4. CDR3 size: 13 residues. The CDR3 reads CASSSETGYGYTF. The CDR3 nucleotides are TGCGCCAGCAGCTCCGAGACAGGGTATGGCTACACCTTC.

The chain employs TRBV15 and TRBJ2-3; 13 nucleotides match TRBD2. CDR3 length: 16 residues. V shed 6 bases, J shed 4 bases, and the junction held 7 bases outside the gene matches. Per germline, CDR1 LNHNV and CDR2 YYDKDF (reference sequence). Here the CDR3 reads CATSRTSGRPSDTQYF. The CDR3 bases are TGTGCCACCAGTCGGACTAGCGGGAGACCTTCAGATACGCAGTATTTT.

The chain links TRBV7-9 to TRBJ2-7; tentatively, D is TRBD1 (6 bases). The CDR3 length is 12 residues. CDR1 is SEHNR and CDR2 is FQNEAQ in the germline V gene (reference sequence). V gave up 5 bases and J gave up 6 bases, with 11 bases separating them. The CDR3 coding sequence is TGTGCCAGCAGCCTGTGGGGGCTCGAGCAGTACTTC. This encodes CASSLWGLEQYF.

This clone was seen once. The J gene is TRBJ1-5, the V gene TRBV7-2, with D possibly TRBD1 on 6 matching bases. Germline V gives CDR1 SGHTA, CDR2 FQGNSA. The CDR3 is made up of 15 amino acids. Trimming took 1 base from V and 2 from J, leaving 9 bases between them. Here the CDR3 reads CASSLEGVGNQPQHF. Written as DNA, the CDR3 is TGTGCCAGCAGCTTAGAGGGGGTAGGCAATCAGCCCCAGCATTTT.

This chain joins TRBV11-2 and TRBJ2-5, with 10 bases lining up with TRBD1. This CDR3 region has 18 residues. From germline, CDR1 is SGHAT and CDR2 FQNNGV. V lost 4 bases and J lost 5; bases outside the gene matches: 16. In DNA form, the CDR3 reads TGTGCCAGCAGCTCTGGGGGACAGGGGCGGTTACTTCCGGAGACCCAGTACTTC. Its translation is CASSSGGQGRLLPETQYF.

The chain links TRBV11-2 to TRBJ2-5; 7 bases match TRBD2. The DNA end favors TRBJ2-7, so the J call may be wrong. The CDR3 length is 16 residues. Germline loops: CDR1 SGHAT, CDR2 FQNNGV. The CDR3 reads CASSSPSGKRPYEQYF. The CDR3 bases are TGTGCCAGCAGCTCTCCTAGCGGAAAGCGCCCTTACGAGCAGTACTTC.

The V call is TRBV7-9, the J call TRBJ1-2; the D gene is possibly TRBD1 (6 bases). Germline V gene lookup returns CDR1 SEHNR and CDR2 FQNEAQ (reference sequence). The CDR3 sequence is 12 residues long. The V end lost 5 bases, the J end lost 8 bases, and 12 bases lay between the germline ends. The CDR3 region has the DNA TGTGCCAGCAGCCCGGACAGTTTAGGCTACACCTTC. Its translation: CASSPDSLGYTF.

CDR3 loop: CASSERGGTGNSPLHF. CDR3 nucleotides: TGTGCCAGCAGTGAAAGGGGCGGGACAGGGAATTCACCCCTCCACTTT. The chain carries TRBV6-1 and TRBJ1-6; 9 bases align to TRBD1. This CDR3 spans 16 amino acids. Germline V CDR1 and CDR2: MNHNS, SASEGT. V trimming: 2 bases; J trimming: 7 bases; junction bases outside the gene matches: 6.

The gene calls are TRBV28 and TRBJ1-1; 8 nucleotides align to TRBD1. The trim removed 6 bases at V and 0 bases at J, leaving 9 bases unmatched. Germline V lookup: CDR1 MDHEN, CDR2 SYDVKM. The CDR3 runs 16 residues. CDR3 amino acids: CASSPGGWGMNTEAFF. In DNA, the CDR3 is TGTGCCAGCAGCCCAGGGGGCTGGGGTATGAACACTGAAGCTTTCTTT.

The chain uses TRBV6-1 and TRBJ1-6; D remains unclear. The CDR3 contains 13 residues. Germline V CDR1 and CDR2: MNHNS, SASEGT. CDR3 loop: CVAARELSSPLHF. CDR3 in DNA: TGTGTCGCAGCACGGGAGCTAAGCTCACCCCTCCACTTT.

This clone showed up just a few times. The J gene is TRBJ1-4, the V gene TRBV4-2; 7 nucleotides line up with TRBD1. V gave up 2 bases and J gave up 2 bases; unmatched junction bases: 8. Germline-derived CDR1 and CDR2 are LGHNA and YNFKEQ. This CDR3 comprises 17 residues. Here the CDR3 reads CASSQRQGIGTNEKLFF. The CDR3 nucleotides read TGTGCCAGCAGCCAACGACAGGGAATTGGGACTAATGAAAAACTGTTTTTT.

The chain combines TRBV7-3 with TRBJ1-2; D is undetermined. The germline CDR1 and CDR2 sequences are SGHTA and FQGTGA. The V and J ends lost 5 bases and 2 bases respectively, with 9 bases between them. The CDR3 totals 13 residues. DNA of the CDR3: TGTGCCAGCAGCCTCGACGGGAACTATGGCTACACCTTC. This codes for CASSLDGNYGYTF.

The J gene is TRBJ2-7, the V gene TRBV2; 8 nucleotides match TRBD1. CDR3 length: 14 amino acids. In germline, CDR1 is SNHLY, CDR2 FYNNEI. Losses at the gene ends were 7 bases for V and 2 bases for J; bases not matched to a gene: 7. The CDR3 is CASTRAGGTYEQYF. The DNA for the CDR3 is TGTGCCAGCACCAGGGCAGGGGGCACCTACGAGCAGTACTTC.

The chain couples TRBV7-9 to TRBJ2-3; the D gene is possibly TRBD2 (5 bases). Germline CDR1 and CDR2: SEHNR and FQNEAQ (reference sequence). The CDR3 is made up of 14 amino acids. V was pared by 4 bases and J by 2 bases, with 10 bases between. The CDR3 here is CASSSTRDTDTQYF. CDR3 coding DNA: TGTGCCAGCAGCTCCACTAGGGACACAGATACGCAGTATTTT.

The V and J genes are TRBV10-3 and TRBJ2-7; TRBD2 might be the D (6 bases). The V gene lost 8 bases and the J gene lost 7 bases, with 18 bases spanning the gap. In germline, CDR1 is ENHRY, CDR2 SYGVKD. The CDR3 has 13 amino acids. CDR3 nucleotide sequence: TGTGCCATCGGGGGGACGGCGATGGGGGAGCAGTACTTC. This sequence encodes CAIGGTAMGEQYF.

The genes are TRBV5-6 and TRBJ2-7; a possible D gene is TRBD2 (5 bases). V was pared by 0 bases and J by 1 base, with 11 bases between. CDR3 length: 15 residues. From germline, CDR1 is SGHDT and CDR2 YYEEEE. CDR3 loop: CASSLVDGGSYEQYF. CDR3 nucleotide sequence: TGTGCCAGCAGCTTGGTAGATGGAGGATCCTACGAGCAGTACTTC.

Here the CDR3 DNA reads TGTGCCAGCAGCGGGGGCCCTAGCGGGAGAATTAACTACGAGCAGTACTTC. It translates to CASSGGPSGRINYEQYF. The chain uses TRBV5-6 and TRBJ2-7, with 10 bases identical to TRBD2. The V gene's germline CDR1 is SGHDT and CDR2 YYEEEE. The ends lost 4 bases at V and 3 bases at J; junction bases unmatched: 13. The CDR3 is 17 residues long. Full variable domain (remainder filled in from reference TRBV5-6 and TRBJ2-7): DAGVTQSPTHLIKTRGQQVTLRCSPKSGHDTVSWYQQALGQGPQFIFQYYEEEERQRGNFPDRFSGHQFPNYSSELNVNALLLGDSALYLCASSGGPSGRINYEQYFGPGTRLTVT.

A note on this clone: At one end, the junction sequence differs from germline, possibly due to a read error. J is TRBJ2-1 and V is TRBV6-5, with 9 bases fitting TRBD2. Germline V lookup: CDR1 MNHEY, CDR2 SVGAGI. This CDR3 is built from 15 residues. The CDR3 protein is CASSSSGASYTEQFF. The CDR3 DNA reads TGTGCCAGCAGTTCTAGCGGGGCAAGCTACACTGAGCAGTTCTTC.

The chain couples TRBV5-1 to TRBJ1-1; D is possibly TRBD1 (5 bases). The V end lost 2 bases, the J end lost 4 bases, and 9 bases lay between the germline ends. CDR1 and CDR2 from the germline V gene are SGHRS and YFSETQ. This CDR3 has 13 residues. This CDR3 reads CASSFSGPTEAFF. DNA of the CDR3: TGCGCCAGCAGCTTTTCAGGGCCCACTGAAGCTTTCTTT.

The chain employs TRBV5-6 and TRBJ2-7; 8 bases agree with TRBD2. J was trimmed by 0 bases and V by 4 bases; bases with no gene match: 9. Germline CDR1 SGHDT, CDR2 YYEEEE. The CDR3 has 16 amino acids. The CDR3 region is CASSPTSGLYSYEQYF. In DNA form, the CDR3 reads TGTGCCAGCAGCCCAACTAGCGGCCTCTACTCCTACGAGCAGTACTTC.

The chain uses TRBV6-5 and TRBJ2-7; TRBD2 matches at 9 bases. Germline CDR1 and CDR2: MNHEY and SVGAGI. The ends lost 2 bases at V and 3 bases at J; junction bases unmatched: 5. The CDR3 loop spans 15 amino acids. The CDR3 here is CASSYGSGRNYEQYF. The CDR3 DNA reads TGTGCCAGCAGTTACGGCAGCGGGAGGAACTACGAGCAGTACTTC.